Listed below are T cell receptor beta chains from one sample, sequenced in a study of CD8 T cells in Susac syndrome. TCRdb processed the immunoSEQ multiplex PCR reads anew with MiXCR; each CDR3 protein has one entry. The sample lists around 120,000 distinct CDR3 sequences, about 92% seen once, with about 0.09% in the top ten. The specimen was CD4+ T cells from PBMCs. Every receptor here comes from a human donor with multiple sclerosis. The CDR3 runs from the conserved cysteine through the conserved F or W. Each record gives: J gene, V gene, D gene, clone size, CDR3 DNA, CDR3 protein. D genes are given only for firm matches. Clone size is stated in some rows and not others, as once, few, many or a class when expanded.

TRBJ2-3	TRBV7-2	-	-	TGTGCCAGCAGCTTAGCTCCGGGTCCCGGGACAGATACGCAGTATTTT	CASSLAPGPGTDTQYF
TRBJ1-2	TRBV12-3/TRBV12-4	-	-	TGTGCCAGCAGTTTACATCGATTGGGCTACACCTTC	CASSLHRLGYTF
TRBJ1-2	TRBV6-6	-	once	TGTGCCAGCAGTTTCCCGACGCCCCGGGGCTACACCTTC	CASSFPTPRGYTF
TRBJ2-7	TRBV20-1	-	-	TGCAGTGCTAGAGATCTCACCAGTTCGGCAGGAAAGTACGAGCAGTACTTC	CSARDLTSSAGKYEQYF
TRBJ2-7	TRBV11-1	-	-	TGTGCCAGCAAGAGGGCAGGCGAGCAGTACTTC	CASKRAGEQYF
TRBJ1-2	TRBV19	-	-	TGTGCCAGTAGTCTTGGACGCGGACAGAGCTATGGCTACACCTTC	CASSLGRGQSYGYTF
TRBJ1-1	TRBV5-4	-	-	TGTGCCAGCAGCTTCCCGACGCGGACTGAAGCTTTCTTT	CASSFPTRTEAFF
TRBJ1-2	TRBV3-1	-	-	TGTGCCAGCAGCCGCCCAGGGAACTATGGCTACACCTTC	CASSRPGNYGYTF
TRBJ1-4	TRBV27	-	-	TGTGCCAGCAGTTTATACCAAAGCTTCGCAACTAATGAAAAACTGTTTTTT	CASSLYQSFATNEKLFF
TRBJ1-1	TRBV19	TRBD1	-	TGTGCCAGTAGTGTCCGGGACAGGGTTGGGTCCACTGAAGCTTTCTTT	CASSVRDRVGSTEAFF
TRBJ2-1	TRBV18	-	once	TGTGCCAGCTCACCACCATCTGACAATGAGCAGTTCTTC	CASSPPSDNEQFF
TRBJ2-5	TRBV4-3	TRBD1	-	TGCGCCAGCAGCCAATCCCTGGACAGGGCCTCCGGAGAGACCCAGTACTTC	CASSQSLDRASGETQYF
TRBJ2-5	TRBV7-8	TRBD2	-	TGTGCCAGCAGCTTAGTCCCGCGGGGGGGCCAGGAGACCCAGTACTTC	CASSLVPRGGQETQYF
TRBJ1-1	TRBV7-9	-	-	TGTGCCAGCACCCGTGGAGGAGATACTGAAGCTTTCTTT	CASTRGGDTEAFF
TRBJ2-2	TRBV15	-	-	TGTGCCACCAGCAGAGATAATAGGGGTATCGGGGAGCTGTTTTTT	CATSRDNRGIGELFF
TRBJ1-1	TRBV14	-	-	TGTGCCAGCAGCCAAAGTACCGGGACTGAAGCTTTCTTT	CASSQSTGTEAFF
TRBJ1-1	TRBV20-1	TRBD1	-	TGCAGTGCGCCTGGACAGGCGAACACTGAAGCTTTCTTT	CSAPGQANTEAFF
TRBJ2-3	TRBV24-1	TRBD1	-	TGTGCCACCAGCCAACGGACAGGCAGCACAGATACGCAGTATTTT	CATSQRTGSTDTQYF
TRBJ1-2	TRBV28	TRBD1	-	TGTGCCAGCAGATTAGGGACAGGGGGCCATGGCTACACCTTC	CASRLGTGGHGYTF
TRBJ1-5	TRBV19	TRBD1	-	TGTGCCATTCGACAGGGGGCAGGTCAGCCCCAGCATTTT	CAIRQGAGQPQHF
TRBJ2-7	TRBV14	TRBD2	once	TGTGCCAGCAGCCAAGGAAGCGGGGGGGGCCGCGAGCAGTACTTC	CASSQGSGGGREQYF
TRBJ1-2	TRBV6-1	TRBD1	-	TGTGCCAGCAGCTTGGGACAGGGGTTTGATGGCTACACCTTC	CASSLGQGFDGYTF
TRBJ1-5	TRBV9	-	-	TGTGCCAGCAGCCTAAAGGACACATTGTATCAGCCCCAGCATTTT	CASSLKDTLYQPQHF
TRBJ1-2	TRBV19	-	-	TGTGCCAGTACCCCTGGGGCGGCCCGTTATGGCTACACCTTC	CASTPGAARYGYTF
TRBJ1-6	TRBV5-1	-	-	TGCGCCAGCAGCTTTGGAGACAGCAAAGTTAATTCACCCCTCCACTTT	CASSFGDSKVNSPLHF